This paragraph covers one TCR beta chain sequence. There is no known antigen for this receptor. Per-nucleotide qualities are absent, and no much larger clonotype sits a single base away. TCRbeta CDR3 regions were amplified from genomic DNA by means of the immunoSEQ Assay, a bias-controlled multiplex PCR. On the study's bioinformatics: The number of nucleated cells in each sample was estimated by amplification of reference gene primers within the assay. Sequence reads were collapsed and filtered to measure the absolute abundance of every unique TCRbeta CDR3 rearrangement. For each sample, productive Simpson clonality was calculated by taking the square root of Simpson's diversity index across productive rearrangements. TCRdb provides this immuneACCESS table in a form limited to in-frame rearrangements. Some clones are lacking; in checked studies, under half of them reflect an unresolved V gene, and why the rest are absent is not known. The DNA was the basis for D and trimming; V, J and clone size are from that table. The sample table lists approximately 150,000 clones, roughly 85% of them with a count of one. The ten top clones hold less than 3.5% of the sample.

Whole blood was collected in K2EDTA tubes by collaborating institutions according to the institutions' own protocols. For TCRbeta analysis, collaborators shipped samples as frozen whole blood, isolated PBMCs, or DNA extracted from either of those sample types. The sample belongs to a study of blood T cell repertoires in COVID-19 (TCRdb year 2020). In terms of the full investigation: Samples from collaborators originated in the United States, Italy and Spain and spanned both the acute and convalescent phases of COVID-19. The material from the prospective study consisted of cDNA or gDNA derived from T cells, B-cell-depleted T cells, or PBMCs. Deeply sampled blood TCRbeta repertoires from subjects exposed to, actively infected with, or recovered from COVID-19 were included in the dataset. A freely available public database, intended as a resource for researchers studying the immune response to SARS-CoV-2, is where the repertoires were released. Samples were obtained from the ongoing ImmuneRACE study (first 160 participants) and from over 1,000 subjects provided by 6 global collaborators. Nearly every sample came with metadata listing a de-identified subject ID, COVID-19 status, age in years and sex. Where available, HLA class I and class II types were obtained from metadata supplied by the sample provider rather than from assay-based typing.

The cysteine opens and the phenylalanine closes a CDR3 of 15 amino acids. The only DNA kept is the CDR3, 45 bases in frame from the first base. V lost 4 bases and J lost 1 base; the stretch between them is 13 bases long. The germline V gene supplies CDR1 SGDLS and CDR2 YYNGEE. The full study reports these points: How much clinical and demographic metadata was included differed by source and by participant, and the metadata was provided uncurated.

The receptor was isolated from an older man with acute or convalescent COVID-19. The V gene is TRBV9 and the J gene is TRBJ2-3, with the D segment identity uncertain. What was sequenced was peripheral blood. The CDR3 protein is CASSPPLAGTDTQYF. The DNA sequence reads TGTGCCAGCAGCCCCCCACTGGCGGGCACAGATACGCAGTATTTT.